This TCR beta chain was sequenced during a study of CD8 T cells in ankylosing spondylitis. Study conclusions and caveats: Seemingly distinctive of ankylosing spondylitis blood was a TCR beta motif formed by eight highly homologous variants. Reactive arthritis synovial fluid and blood were previously reported to contain some motif variants.

By quantitative 5'-RACE with molecular barcodes, the TCR beta libraries were made. One entry per CDR3 protein results from TCRdb running MiXCR on the 5' RACE reads. This table has about 800,000 distinct CDR3 sequences, roughly 12% appearing once. Note on this clonotype: What it binds is unknown.

The clonotype was recovered from a male donor with ankylosing spondylitis. Sequencing used blood, either unsorted or a sorted T cell fraction (not recorded which).

CDR3 region: CASSSGTGASDGGYTF. CDR3 in DNA: TGCGCCAGCAGTTCCGGGACAGGGGCCTCTGATGGCGGCTACACCTTC. The rearrangement uses TRBV5-1 and TRBJ1-2, with 10 nucleotides matching TRBD1. J was trimmed by 8 bases and V by 5 bases; bases with no gene match: 15. The CDR3 runs 16 residues. Germline V gives CDR1 SGHRS, CDR2 YFSETQ.